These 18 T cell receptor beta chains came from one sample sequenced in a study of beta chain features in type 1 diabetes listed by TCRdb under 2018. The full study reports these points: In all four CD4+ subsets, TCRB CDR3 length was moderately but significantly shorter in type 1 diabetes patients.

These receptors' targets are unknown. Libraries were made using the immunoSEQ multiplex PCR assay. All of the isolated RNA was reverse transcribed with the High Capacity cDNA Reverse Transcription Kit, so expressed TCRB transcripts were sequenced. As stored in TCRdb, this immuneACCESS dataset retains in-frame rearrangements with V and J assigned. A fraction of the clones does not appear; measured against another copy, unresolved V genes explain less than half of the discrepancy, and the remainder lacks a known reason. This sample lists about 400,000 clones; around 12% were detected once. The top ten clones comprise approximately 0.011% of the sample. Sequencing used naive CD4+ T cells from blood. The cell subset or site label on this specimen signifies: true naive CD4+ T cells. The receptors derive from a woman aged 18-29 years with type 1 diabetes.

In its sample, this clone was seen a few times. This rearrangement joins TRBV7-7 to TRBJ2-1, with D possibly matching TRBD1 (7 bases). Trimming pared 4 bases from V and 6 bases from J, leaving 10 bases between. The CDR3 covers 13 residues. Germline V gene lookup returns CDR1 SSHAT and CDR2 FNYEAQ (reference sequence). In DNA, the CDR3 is TGTGCCAGCAGCTCAGGGGGGTCCAATGAGCAGTTCTTC. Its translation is CASSSGGSNEQFF.

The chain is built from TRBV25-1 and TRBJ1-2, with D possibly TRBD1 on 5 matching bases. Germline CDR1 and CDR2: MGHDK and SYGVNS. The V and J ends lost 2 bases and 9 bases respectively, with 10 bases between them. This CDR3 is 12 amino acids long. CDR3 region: CASSEQGASYTF. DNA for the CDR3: TGTGCCAGCAGTGAACAGGGTGCAAGCTACACCTTC.

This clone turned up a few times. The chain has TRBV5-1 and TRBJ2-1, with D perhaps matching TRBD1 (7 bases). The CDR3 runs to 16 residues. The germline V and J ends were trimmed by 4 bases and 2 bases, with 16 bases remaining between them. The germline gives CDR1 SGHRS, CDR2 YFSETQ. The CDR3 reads CASSARQGLTYNEQFF. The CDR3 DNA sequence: TGCGCCAGCAGCGCCCGACAGGGACTGACCTACAATGAGCAGTTCTTC.

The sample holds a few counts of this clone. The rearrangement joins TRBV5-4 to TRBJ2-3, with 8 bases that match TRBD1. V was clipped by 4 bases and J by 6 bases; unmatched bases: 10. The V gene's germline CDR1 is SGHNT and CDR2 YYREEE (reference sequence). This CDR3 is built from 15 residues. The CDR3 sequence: CASSLQGQGGDTQYF. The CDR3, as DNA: TGTGCCAGCAGCCTCCAAGGACAGGGTGGGGATACGCAGTATTTT.

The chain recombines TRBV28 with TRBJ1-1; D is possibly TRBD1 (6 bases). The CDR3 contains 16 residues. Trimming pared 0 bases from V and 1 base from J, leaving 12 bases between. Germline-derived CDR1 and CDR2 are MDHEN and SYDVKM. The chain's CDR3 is CASSLWAGERNTEAFF. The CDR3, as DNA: TGTGCCAGCAGTTTATGGGCAGGGGAAAGGAACACTGAAGCTTTCTTT.

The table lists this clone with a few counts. CDR3 residues: CASEDRISYEQYF. CDR3 DNA sequence: TGTGCCAGCGAGGACAGGATCTCCTACGAGCAGTACTTC. The gene calls are TRBV19 and TRBJ2-7, with 7 bases identical to TRBD1. V lost 9 bases and J lost 0; bases outside the gene matches: 5. CDR3 length equals 13 residues. Germline assignment: CDR1 LNHDA and CDR2 SQIVND (reference sequence).

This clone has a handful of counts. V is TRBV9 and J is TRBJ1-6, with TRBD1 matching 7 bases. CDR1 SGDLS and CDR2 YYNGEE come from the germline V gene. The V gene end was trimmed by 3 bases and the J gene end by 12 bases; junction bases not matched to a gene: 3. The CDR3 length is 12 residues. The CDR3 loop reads CASSEQGLPLHF. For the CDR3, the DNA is TGTGCCAGCAGCGAACAGGGGCTACCCCTCCACTTT. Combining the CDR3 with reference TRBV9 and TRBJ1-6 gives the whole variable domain DSGVTQTPKHLITATGQRVTLRCSPRSGDLSVYWYQQSLDQGLQFLIQYYNGEERAKGNILERFSAQQFPDLHSELNLSSLELGDSALYFCASSEQGLPLHFGNGTRLTVT.

This CDR3 is CASSVSAGVMNTEAFF. CDR3 in DNA: TGTGCCAGCAGCGTTTCGGCAGGGGTCATGAACACTGAAGCTTTCTTT. V and J are TRBV9 and TRBJ1-1, with D perhaps matching TRBD1 (6 bases). V shed 2 bases and J shed 0 bases, with 14 bases lying between them. There are 16 residues in the CDR3. Germline-derived CDR1 and CDR2 are SGDLS and YYNGEE.

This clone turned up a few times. The CDR3 DNA reads as TGTGCCAGCAGCTTAGGACTAGCGATGGATTCGGGGGAGCAGTACTTC. Its translation is CASSLGLAMDSGEQYF. The chain combines TRBV11-2 with TRBJ2-7, with 8 bases lining up with TRBD2. The germline V gene encodes CDR1 SGHAT and CDR2 FQNNGV. V was clipped by 1 base and J by 7 bases; unmatched bases: 12. The CDR3 extends over 16 amino acids.

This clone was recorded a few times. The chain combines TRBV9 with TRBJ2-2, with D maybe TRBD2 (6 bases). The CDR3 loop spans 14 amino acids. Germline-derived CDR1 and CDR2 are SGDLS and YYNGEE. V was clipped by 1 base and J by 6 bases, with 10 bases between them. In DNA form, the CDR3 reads TGTGCCAGCAGCGTATACGGGGGACCCGGGGAGCTGTTTTTT. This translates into CASSVYGGPGELFF.

This chain's CDR3 is CASSFSPVPEAFF. Written as DNA, the CDR3 is TGTGCCAGCAGTTTTTCCCCCGTCCCTGAAGCTTTCTTT. This chain joins TRBV28 and TRBJ1-1; unclear D gene. The CDR3 spans 13 residues. The germline V gene encodes CDR1 MDHEN and CDR2 SYDVKM. V was shortened by 3 bases and J by 6 bases, with 11 bases between the two germline ends.

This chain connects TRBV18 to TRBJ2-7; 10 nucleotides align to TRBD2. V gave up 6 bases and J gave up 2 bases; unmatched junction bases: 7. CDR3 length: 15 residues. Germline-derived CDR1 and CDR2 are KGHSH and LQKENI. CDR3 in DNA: TGTGCCAGCTCCCCCACTAGCGGGGCCCCCTACGAGCAGTACTTC. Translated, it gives CASSPTSGAPYEQYF.

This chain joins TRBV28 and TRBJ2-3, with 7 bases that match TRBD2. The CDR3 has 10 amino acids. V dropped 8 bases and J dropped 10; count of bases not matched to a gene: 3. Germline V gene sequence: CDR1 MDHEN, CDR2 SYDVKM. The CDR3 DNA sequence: TGTGCCAGCGGCGCGGGGGCGCAGTATTTT. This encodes CASGAGAQYF.

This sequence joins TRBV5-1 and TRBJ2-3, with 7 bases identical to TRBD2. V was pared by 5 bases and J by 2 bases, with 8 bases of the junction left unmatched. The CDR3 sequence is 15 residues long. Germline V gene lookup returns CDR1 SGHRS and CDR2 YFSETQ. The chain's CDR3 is CASSRGTTITDTQYF. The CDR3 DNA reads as TGCGCCAGCAGTCGAGGGACTACCATCACAGATACGCAGTATTTT.

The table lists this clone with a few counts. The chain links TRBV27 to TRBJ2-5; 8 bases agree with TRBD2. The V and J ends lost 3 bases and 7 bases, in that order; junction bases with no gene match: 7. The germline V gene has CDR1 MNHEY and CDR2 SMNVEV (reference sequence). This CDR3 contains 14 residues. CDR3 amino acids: CASSFRAGAATQYF. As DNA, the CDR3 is TGTGCCAGCAGTTTCAGAGCGGGAGCGGCGACCCAGTACTTC.

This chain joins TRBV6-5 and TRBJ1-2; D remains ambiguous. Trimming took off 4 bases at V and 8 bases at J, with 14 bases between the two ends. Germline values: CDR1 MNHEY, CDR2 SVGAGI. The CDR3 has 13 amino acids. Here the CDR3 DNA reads TGTGCCAGCAGTTCGGAAGAAGGAGCGGGCTACACCTTC. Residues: CASSSEEGAGYTF.

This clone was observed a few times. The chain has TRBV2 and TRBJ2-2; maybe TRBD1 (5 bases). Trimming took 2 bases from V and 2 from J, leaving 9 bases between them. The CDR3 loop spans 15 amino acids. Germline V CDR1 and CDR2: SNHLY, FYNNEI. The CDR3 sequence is CASSEMGPNTGELFF. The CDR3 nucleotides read TGTGCCAGCAGTGAAATGGGGCCCAACACCGGGGAGCTGTTTTTT.

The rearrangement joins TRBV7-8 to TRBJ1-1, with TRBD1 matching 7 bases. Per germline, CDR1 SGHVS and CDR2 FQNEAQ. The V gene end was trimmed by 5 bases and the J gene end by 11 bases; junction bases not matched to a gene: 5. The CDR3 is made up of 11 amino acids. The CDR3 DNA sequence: TGTGCCAGCAGCATCGACAGGGAGGCTTTCTTT. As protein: CASSIDREAFF.